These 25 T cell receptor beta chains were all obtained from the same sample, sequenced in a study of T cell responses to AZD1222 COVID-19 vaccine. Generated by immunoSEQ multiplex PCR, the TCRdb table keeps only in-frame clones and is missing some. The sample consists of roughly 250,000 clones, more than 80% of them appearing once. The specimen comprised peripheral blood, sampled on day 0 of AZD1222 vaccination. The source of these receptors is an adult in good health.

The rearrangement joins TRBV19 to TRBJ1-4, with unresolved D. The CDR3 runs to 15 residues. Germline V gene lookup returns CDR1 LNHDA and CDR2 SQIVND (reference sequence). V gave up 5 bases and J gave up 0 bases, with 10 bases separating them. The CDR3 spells CASSLRRSTNEKLFF. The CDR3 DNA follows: TGTGCCAGTAGTCTCCGACGATCAACTAATGAAAAACTGTTTTTT.

The CDR3 here is CASKGGGADEQFF. CDR3 nucleotides: TGTGCCAGCAAAGGCGGGGGGGCCGATGAGCAGTTCTTC. The genes are TRBV2 and TRBJ2-1, with 9 bases identical to TRBD2. Trimming cost V 7 bases and J 8 bases; bases outside gene matches: 6. This CDR3 region has 13 residues. Germline CDR1 is SNHLY and CDR2 is FYNNEI.

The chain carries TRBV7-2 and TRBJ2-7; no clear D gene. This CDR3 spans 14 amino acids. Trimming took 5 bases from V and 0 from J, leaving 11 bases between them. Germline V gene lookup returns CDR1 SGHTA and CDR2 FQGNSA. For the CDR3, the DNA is TGTGCCAGCAGCCCTTATTCGAGCTCCTACGAGCAGTACTTC. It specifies CASSPYSSSYEQYF. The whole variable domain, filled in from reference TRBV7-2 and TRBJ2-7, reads GAGVSQSPSNKVTEKGKDVELRCDPISGHTALYWYRQSLGQGLEFLIYFQGNSAPDKSGLPSDRFSAERTGGSVSTLTIQRTQQEDSAVYLCASSPYSSSYEQYFGPGTRLTVT.

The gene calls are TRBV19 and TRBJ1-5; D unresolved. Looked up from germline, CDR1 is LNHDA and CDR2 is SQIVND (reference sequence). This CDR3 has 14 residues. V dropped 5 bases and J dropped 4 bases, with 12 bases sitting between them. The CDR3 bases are TGTGCCAGTAGTCCCCAATTCAGTAATCAGCCCCAGCATTTT. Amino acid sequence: CASSPQFSNQPQHF.

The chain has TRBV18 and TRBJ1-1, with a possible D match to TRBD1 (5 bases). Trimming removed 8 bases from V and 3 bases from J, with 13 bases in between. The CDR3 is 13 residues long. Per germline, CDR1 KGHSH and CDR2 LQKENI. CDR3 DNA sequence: TGTGCCAGCCTCAGGGCTGGGGACACTGAAGCTTTCTTT. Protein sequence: CASLRAGDTEAFF.

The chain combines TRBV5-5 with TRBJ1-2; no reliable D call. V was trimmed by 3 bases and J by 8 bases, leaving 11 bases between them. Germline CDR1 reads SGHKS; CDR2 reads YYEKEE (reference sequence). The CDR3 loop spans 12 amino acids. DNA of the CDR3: TGTGCCAGCAGCTCCTACCCTATCGGCTACACCTTC. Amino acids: CASSSYPIGYTF. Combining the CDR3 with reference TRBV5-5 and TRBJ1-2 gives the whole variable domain DAGVTQSPTHLIKTRGQQVTLRCSPISGHKSVSWYQQVLGQGPQFIFQYYEKEERGRGNFPDRFSARQFPNYSSELNVNALLLGDSALYLCASSSYPIGYTFGSGTRLTVV.

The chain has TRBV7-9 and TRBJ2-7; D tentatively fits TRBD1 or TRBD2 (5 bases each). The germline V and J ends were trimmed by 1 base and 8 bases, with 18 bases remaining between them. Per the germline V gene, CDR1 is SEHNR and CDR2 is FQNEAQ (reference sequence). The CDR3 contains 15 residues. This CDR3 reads CASSLDWDAGAKQYF. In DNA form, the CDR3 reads TGTGCCAGCAGCTTAGACTGGGACGCAGGAGCGAAGCAGTACTTC. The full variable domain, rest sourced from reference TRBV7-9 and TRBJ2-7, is DTGVSQNPRHKITKRGQNVTFRCDPISEHNRLYWYRQTLGQGPEFLTYFQNEAQLEKSRLLSDRFSAERPKGSFSTLEIQRTEQGDSAMYLCASSLDWDAGAKQYFGPGTRLTVT.

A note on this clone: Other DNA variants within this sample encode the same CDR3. CDR3 sequence (DNA): TGCAGTGCTAGTGAGGAGACCCAGTACTTC. Protein product: CSASEETQYF. V gene TRBV20-1 combines with J gene TRBJ2-5; D is uncertain. Looked up from germline, CDR1 is DFQATT and CDR2 is SNEGSKA (reference sequence). The CDR3 spans 10 residues. With 3 bases removed from V and 5 bases from J, the gap between germline ends came to 4 bases.

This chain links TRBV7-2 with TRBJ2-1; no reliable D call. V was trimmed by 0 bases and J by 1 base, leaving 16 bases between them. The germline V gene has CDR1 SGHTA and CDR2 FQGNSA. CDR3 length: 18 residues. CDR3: CASSLALNAGGSYNEQFF. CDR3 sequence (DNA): TGTGCCAGCAGCTTAGCGCTAAACGCTGGCGGATCCTACAATGAGCAGTTCTTC.

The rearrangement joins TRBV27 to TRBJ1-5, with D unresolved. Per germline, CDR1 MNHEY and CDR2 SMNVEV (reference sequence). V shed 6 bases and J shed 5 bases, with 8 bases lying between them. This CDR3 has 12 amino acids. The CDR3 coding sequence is TGTGCCAGCAGGGAGGGAGATCAGCCCCAGCATTTT. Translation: CASREGDQPQHF.

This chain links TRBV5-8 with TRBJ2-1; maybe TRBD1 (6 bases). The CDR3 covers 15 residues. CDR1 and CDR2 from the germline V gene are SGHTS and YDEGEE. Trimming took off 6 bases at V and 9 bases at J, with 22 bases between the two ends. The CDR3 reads CASIPQGHQRGEQFF. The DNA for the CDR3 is TGTGCCAGCATCCCACAGGGACACCAAAGGGGTGAGCAGTTCTTC.

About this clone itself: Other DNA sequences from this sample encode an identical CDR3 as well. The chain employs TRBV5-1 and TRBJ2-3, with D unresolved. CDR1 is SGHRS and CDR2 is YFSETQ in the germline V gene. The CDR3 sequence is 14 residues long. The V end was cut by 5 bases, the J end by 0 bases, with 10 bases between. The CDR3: CASSPDRSTDTQYF. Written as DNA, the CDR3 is TGCGCCAGCAGTCCAGACCGGAGCACAGATACGCAGTATTTT.

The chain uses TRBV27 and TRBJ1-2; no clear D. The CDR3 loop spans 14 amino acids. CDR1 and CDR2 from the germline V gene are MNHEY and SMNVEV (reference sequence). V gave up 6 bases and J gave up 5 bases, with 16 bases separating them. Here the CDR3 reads CASRSNVPTYGYTF. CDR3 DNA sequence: TGTGCCAGCAGGAGTAACGTGCCAACGTATGGCTACACCTTC.

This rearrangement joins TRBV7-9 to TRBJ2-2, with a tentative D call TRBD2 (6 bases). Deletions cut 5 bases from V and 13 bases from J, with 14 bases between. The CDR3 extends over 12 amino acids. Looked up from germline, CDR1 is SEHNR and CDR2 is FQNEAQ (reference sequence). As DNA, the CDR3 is TGTGCCAGCAGCCTCGGGACTCTGGGGCTGTTTTTT. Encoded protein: CASSLGTLGLFF.

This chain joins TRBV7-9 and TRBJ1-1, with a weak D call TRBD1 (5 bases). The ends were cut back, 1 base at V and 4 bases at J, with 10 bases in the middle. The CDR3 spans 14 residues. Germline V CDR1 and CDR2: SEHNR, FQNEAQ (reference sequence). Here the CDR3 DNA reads TGTGCCAGCAGCTTAGAGGGGTGGGGCACTGAAGCTTTCTTT. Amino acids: CASSLEGWGTEAFF.

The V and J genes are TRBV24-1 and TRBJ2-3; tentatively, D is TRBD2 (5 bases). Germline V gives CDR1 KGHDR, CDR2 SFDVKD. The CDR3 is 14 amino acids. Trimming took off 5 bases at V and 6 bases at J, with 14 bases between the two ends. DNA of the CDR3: TGTGCCACCAGTGCCTCCGGGGTCAGGGATACGCAGTATTTT. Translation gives CATSASGVRDTQYF.

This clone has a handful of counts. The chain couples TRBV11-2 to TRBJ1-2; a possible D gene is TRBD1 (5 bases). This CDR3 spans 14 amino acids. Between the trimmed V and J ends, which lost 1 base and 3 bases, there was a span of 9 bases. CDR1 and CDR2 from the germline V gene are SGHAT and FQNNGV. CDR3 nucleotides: TGTGCCAGCAGCTTAGGTGGGGCAGACTATGGCTACACCTTC. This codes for CASSLGGADYGYTF.

The CDR3 region is CASSGTAGPNEKLFF. The CDR3 DNA follows: TGTGCCAGCAGCGGGACAGCCGGGCCTAATGAAAAACTGTTTTTT. The chain joins TRBV9 to TRBJ1-4, with D possibly being TRBD1 (6 bases). The germline V gene encodes CDR1 SGDLS and CDR2 YYNGEE. The CDR3 runs 15 residues. Trimming took 3 bases from V and 3 from J, leaving 12 bases between them.

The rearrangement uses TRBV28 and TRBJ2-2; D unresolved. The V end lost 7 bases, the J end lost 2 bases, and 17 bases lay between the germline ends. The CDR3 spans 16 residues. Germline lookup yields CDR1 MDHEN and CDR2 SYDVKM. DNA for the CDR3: TGTGCCAGCAAGGTAGGACGCTACGGAAACACCGGGGAGCTGTTTTTT. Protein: CASKVGRYGNTGELFF.

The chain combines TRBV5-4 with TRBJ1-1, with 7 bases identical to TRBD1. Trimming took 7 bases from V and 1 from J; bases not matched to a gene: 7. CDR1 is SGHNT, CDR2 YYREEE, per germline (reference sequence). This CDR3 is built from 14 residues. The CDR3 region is CASGGRDRNTEAFF. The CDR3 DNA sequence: TGTGCCAGCGGGGGGAGGGACAGGAACACTGAAGCTTTCTTT.

As DNA, the CDR3 is TGCGCCAGCAGCTTGGGACCGGGGACCGGGGAGCTGTTTTTT. Encoded protein: CASSLGPGTGELFF. The chain links TRBV5-1 to TRBJ2-2, with D possibly TRBD2 on 5 matching bases. This CDR3 has 14 amino acids. Trimming took off 0 bases at V and 5 bases at J, with 8 bases between the two ends. Germline assignment: CDR1 SGHRS and CDR2 YFSETQ.

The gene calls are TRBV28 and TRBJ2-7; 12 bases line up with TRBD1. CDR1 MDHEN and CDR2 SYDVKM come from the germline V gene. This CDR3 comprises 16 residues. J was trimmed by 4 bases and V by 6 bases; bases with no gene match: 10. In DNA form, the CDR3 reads TGTGCCAGCAGAAAAAGGAGGGACAGGGGGCGATACGAGCAGTACTTC. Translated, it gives CASRKRRDRGRYEQYF. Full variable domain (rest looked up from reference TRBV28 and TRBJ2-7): DVKVTQSSRYLVKRTGEKVFLECVQDMDHENMFWYRQDPGLGLRLIYFSYDVKMKEKGDIPEGYSVSREKKERFSLILESASTNQTSMYLCASRKRRDRGRYEQYFGPGTRLTVT.

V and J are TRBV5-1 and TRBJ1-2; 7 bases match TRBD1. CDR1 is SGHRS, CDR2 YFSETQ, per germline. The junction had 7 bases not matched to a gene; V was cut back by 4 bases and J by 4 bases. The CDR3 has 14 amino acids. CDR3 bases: TGCGCCAGCAGCCCGCGAGGACAGGCCTATGGCTACACCTTC. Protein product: CASSPRGQAYGYTF.

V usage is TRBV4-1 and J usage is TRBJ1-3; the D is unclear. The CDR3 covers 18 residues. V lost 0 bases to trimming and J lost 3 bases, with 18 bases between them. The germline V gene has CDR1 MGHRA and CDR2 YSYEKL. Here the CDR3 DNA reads TGCGCCAGCAGCCAAGATCCGGCAGGCCACCCTCTTGGAAACACCATATATTTT. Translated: CASSQDPAGHPLGNTIYF.

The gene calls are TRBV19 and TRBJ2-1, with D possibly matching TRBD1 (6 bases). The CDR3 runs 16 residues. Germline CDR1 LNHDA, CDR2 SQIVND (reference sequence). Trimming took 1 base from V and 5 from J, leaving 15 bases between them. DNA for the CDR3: TGTGCCAGTAGTATAGTAAACAGGGTCAGGCACAATGAGCAGTTCTTC. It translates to CASSIVNRVRHNEQFF.